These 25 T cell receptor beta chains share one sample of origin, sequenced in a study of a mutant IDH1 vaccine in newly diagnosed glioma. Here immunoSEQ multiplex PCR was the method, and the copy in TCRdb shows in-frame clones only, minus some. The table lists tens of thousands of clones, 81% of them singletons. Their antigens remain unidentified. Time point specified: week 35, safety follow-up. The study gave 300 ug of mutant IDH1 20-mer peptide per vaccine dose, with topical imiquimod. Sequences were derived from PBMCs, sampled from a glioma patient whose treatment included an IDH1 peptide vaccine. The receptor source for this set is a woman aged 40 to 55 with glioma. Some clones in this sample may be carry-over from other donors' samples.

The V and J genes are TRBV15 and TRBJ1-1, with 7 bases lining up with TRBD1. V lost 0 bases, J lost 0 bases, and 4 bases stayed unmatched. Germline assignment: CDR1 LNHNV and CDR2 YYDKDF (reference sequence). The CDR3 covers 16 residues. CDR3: CATSRDLGQLNTEAFF. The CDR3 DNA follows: TGTGCCACCAGCAGAGATCTGGGACAGTTGAACACTGAAGCTTTCTTT.

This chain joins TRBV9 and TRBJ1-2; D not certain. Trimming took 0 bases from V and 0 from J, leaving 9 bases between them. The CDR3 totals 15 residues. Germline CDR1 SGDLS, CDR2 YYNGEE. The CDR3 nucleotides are TGTGCCAGCAGCGTAGTTCCTGACGCTAACTATGGCTACACCTTC. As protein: CASSVVPDANYGYTF.

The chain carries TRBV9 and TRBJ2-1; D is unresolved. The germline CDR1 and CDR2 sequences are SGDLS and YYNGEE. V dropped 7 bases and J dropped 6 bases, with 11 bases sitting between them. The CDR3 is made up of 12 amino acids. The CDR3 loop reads CASSQDLNEQFF. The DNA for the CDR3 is TGTGCCAGCTCTCAGGATCTCAATGAGCAGTTCTTC.

The CDR3 loop is CASSATGRTEAFF. As DNA, the CDR3 is TGTGCCAGCAGCGCGACAGGGCGCACTGAAGCTTTCTTT. The chain employs TRBV7-6 and TRBJ1-1; 7 nucleotides line up with TRBD1. Trimming at V came to 5 bases and at J to 4 bases, leaving 4 bases not matched to a gene. In germline, CDR1 is SGHVS, CDR2 FNYEAQ. CDR3 length: 13 amino acids.

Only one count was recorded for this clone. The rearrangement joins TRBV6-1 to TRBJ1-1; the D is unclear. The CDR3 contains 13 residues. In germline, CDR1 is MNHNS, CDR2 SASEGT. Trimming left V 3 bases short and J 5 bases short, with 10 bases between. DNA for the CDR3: TGTGCCAGCAGTGATAACATCGGAACTGAAGCTTTCTTT. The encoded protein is CASSDNIGTEAFF.

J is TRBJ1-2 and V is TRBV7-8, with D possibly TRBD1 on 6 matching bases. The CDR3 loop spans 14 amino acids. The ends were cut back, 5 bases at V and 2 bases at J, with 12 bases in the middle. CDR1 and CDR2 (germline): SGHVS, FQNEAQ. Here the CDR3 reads CASSVTGTNYGYTF. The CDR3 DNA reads TGTGCCAGCAGCGTCACAGGGACGAACTATGGCTACACCTTC.

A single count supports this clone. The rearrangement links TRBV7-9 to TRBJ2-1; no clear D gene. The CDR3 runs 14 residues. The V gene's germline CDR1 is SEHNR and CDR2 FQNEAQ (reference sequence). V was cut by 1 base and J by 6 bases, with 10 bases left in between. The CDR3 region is CASSLGRLINEQFF. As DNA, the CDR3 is TGTGCCAGCAGCTTAGGGCGGCTCATCAATGAGCAGTTCTTC.

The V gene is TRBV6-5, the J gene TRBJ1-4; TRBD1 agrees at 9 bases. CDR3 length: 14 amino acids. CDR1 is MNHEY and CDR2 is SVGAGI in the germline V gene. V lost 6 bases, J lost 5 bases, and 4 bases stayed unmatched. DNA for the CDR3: TGTGCCAGCAGAAGGGACAGGGCCAATGAAAAACTGTTTTTT. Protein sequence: CASRRDRANEKLFF.

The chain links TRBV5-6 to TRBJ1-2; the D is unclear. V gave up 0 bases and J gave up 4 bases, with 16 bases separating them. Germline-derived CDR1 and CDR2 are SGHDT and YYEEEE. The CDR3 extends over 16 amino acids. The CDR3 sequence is CASSLGPGSTSYGYTF. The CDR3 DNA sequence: TGTGCCAGCAGCTTGGGGCCCGGGTCGACTAGCTATGGCTACACCTTC.

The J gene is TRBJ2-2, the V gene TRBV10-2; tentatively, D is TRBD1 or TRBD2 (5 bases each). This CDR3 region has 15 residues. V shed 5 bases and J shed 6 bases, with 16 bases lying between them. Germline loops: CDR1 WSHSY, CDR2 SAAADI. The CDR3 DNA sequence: TGCGCCAGCAGTTCCACCGGGACCCCACCCGGGGAGCTGTTTTTT. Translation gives CASSSTGTPPGELFF.

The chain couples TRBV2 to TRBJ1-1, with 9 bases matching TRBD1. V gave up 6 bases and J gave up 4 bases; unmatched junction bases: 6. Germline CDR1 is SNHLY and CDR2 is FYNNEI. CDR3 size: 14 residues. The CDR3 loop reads CASRVQGASTEAFF. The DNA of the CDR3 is TGTGCCAGCAGGGTACAGGGGGCGAGCACTGAAGCTTTCTTT.

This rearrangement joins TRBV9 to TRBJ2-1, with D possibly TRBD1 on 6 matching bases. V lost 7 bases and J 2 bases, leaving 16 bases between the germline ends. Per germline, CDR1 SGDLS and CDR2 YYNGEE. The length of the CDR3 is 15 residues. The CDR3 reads CASQRTDGTYNEQFF. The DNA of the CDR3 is TGTGCCAGCCAGAGGACAGACGGGACCTACAATGAGCAGTTCTTC.

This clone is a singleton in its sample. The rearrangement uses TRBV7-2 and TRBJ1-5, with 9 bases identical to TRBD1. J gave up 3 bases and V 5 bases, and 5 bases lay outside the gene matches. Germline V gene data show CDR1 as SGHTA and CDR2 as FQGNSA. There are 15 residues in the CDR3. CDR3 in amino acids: CASSPGTGTNQPQHF. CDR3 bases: TGTGCCAGCAGCCCCGGGACAGGGACCAATCAGCCCCAGCATTTT.

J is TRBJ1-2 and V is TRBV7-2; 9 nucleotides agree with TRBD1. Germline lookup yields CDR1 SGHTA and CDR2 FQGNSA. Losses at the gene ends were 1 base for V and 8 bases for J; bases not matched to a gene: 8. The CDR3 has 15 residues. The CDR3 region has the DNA TGTGCCAGCAGCTTAGAGGACAGGGGACTCTACGGCTACACCTTC. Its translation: CASSLEDRGLYGYTF.

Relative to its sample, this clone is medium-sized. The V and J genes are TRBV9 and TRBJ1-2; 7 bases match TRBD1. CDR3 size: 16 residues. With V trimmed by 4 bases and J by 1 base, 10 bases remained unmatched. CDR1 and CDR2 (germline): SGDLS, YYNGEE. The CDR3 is CASSPRGGDSNYGYTF. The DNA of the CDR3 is TGTGCCAGCAGCCCCAGGGGGGGGGACAGTAACTATGGCTACACCTTC.

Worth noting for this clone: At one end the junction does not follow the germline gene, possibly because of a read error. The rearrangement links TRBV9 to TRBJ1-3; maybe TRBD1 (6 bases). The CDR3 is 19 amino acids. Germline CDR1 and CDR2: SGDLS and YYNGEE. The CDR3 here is CGSSVAGANKGNSGNTIYF. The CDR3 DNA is TGTGGCAGCAGCGTAGCAGGGGCAAATAAGGGGAACTCTGGAAACACCATATATTTT.

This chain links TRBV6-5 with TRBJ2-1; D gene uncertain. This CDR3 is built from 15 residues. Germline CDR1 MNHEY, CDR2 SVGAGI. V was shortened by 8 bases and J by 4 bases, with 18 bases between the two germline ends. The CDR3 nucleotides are TGTGCCAGCGCGGCGAGGTTAGATGCTTACAATGAGCAGTTCTTC. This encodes CASAARLDAYNEQFF.

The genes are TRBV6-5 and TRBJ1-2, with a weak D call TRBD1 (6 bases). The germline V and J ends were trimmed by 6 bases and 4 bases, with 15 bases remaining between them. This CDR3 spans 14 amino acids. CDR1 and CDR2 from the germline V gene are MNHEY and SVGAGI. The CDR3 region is CASSKTGQPYGYTF. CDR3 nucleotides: TGTGCCAGCAGCAAGACAGGACAGCCCTATGGCTACACCTTC.

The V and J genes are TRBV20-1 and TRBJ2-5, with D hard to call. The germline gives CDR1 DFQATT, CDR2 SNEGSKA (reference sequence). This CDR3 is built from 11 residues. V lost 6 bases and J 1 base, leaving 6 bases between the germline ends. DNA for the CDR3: TGCAGTGCGGGCCCCCAAGAGACCCAGTACTTC. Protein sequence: CSAGPQETQYF.

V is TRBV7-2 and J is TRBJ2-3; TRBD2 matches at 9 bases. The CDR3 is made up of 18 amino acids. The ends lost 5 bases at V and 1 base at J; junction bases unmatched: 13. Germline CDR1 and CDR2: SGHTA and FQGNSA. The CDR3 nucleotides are TGTGCCAGCAGCCCGACCTTGTTAGCTAGCGGGGGCACAGATACGCAGTATTTT. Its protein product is CASSPTLLASGGTDTQYF.

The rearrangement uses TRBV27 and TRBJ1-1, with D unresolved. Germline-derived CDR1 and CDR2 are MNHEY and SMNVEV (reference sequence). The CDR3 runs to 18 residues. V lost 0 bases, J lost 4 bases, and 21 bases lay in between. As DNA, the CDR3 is TGTGCCAGCAGTTTATCTACCGCAGCCTTTAGGCCGGGCACTGAAGCTTTCTTT. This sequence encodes CASSLSTAAFRPGTEAFF.

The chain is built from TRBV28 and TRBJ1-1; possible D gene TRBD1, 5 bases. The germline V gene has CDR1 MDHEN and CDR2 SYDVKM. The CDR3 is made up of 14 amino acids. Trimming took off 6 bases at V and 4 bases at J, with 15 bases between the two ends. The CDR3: CASRHRLSGTEAFF. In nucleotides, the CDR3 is TGTGCCAGCAGGCACAGGTTATCGGGCACTGAAGCTTTCTTT.

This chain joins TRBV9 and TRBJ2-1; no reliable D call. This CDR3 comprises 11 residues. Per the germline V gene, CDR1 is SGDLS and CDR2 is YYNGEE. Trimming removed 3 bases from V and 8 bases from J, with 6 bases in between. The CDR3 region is CASSARDEQFF. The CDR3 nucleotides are TGTGCCAGCAGCGCCCGGGATGAGCAGTTCTTC.

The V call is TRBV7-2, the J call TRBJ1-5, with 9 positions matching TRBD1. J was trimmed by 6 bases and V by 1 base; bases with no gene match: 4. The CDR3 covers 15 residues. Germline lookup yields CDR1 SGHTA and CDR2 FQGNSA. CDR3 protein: CASSLVGQGSQPQHF. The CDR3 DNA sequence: TGTGCCAGCAGCTTAGTGGGACAGGGTAGTCAGCCCCAGCATTTT.

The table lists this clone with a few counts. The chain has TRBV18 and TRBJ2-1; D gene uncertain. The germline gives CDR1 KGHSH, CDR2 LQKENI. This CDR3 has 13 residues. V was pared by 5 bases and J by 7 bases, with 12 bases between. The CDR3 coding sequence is TGTGCCAGCTCAGAGGCCCTAAAAAATGAGCAGTTCTTC. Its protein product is CASSEALKNEQFF.